What follows is one TCR beta chain and its context. Its antigen is undetermined. Cells sorted as Tregs were CD4+, CD25+ and CD127-/low. TCRdb analysed the 5' RACE reads with MiXCR anew, one entry per CDR3 protein. The sample has around 50,000 distinct CDR3 sequences, about 26% seen once. CDR1 and CDR2 from the germline V gene are SNHLY and FYNNEI. The CDR3 totals 13 residues. Trimming shortened V by 4 bases and J by 4 bases, and 11 bases separated the two germline ends. Study-level findings and limits: Tumor memory CD4+ T cell TCR gene usage was found to cluster with blood and lymph node memory CD4+ cells and with lymph node naive CD4+ cells. Tumor Tregs overlapped most with tumor, then blood, naive CD4+ cells.

The chain is built from TRBV2 and TRBJ2-7; possibly TRBD1 for D (7 bases). This clonotype was obtained from a female donor with breast cancer. The sample taken for sequencing was tumor-infiltrating Tregs sorted from the breast tumor. The CDR3 DNA sequence: TGTGCCAGCAGTGTCCAGGGGGGTTACGAGCAGTACTTC. Translation: CASSVQGGYEQYF.